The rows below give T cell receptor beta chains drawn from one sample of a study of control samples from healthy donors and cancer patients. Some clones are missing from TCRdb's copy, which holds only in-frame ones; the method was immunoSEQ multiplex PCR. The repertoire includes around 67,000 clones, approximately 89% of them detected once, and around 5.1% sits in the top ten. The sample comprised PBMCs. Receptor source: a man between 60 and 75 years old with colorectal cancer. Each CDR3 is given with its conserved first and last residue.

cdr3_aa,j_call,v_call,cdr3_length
CASRQGFTNEKLFF,TRBJ1-4,TRBV6-5,14
CASSSGTGVPEGRGYTF,TRBJ1-2,TRBV18,17
CASSLTGQNYGYTF,TRBJ1-2,TRBV4-1,14
CASSPRDTEGEQYF,TRBJ2-7,TRBV18,14
CASSYRSSGTEAFF,TRBJ1-1,TRBV6-6,14
CAWRRQGAHYGYTF,TRBJ1-2,TRBV30,14
CASSWTGGARDTQYF,TRBJ2-3,TRBV7-3,15
CASSLRLGNYEQYF,TRBJ2-7,TRBV5-1,14
CASSVGTGQSYEQYF,TRBJ2-7,TRBV4-1,15
CASSLGQVQNTGELFF,TRBJ2-2,TRBV7-2,16
CASSRGLNKQFF,TRBJ2-1,TRBV6-5,12
CASTGGFEQYF,TRBJ2-7,TRBV12-3/TRBV12-4,11
CASSPGGAGSYGYTF,TRBJ1-2,TRBV13,15
CASSFGTAEAFF,TRBJ1-1,TRBV7-9,12
CAWSSLGEGANEQYF,TRBJ2-7,TRBV30,15
CASGLEAGVGGNTIYF,TRBJ1-3,TRBV12-5,16
CASSYVGETQYF,TRBJ2-5,TRBV6-2/TRBV6-3,12
CASSLAEMNTEAFF,TRBJ1-1,TRBV18,14
CVISADTYEQYF,TRBJ2-7,TRBV10-3,12
CAWGDGRFSYEQYF,TRBJ2-7,TRBV30,14
CASSTGLAGYTF,TRBJ1-2,TRBV2,12
CASRVDSGPQHF,TRBJ1-5,TRBV5-1,12
CASSLGTGADTQYF,TRBJ2-3,TRBV6-6,14
CASISGLNEQYF,TRBJ2-7,TRBV19,12
CASSSRRGGGPSEQYF,TRBJ2-7,TRBV7-2,16
CSVALTDTQYF,TRBJ2-3,TRBV29-1,11
CASSRTQYNSPLHF,TRBJ1-6,TRBV7-2,14
CASSPMGTGNQPQHF,TRBJ1-5,TRBV6-6,15
CASSRDSGTDTQYF,TRBJ2-3,TRBV9,14
CASSLDVTRGSYGYTF,TRBJ1-2,TRBV11-2,16
CASSGGRANYGYTF,TRBJ1-2,TRBV2,14
CASSLKRLSGNTIYF,TRBJ1-3,TRBV7-2,15
CASSFFGANVLTF,TRBJ2-6,TRBV12-3/TRBV12-4,13
CASSPQVGGLNNEQFF,TRBJ2-1,TRBV7-2,16
CSAGTADNYGYTF,TRBJ1-2,TRBV29-1,13
CASSLWSGRRDNEQFF,TRBJ2-1,TRBV7-9,16
CASSDRSGGNNQPQHF,TRBJ1-5,TRBV2,16
CASSPLRGAVETQYF,TRBJ2-5,TRBV5-1,15
CASSPRVDTGELFF,TRBJ2-2,TRBV11-2,14
CASSLRQIEAFF,TRBJ1-1,TRBV7-9,12
CASSIGRWEPYNEQFF,TRBJ2-1,TRBV19,16
CVSGPNLEAFF,TRBJ1-1,TRBV7-9,11
CASSLQGLEAFF,TRBJ1-1,TRBV7-9,12
CASSLDTAGANEQFF,TRBJ2-1,TRBV7-2,15
CASSQDMRGGTDTQYF,TRBJ2-3,TRBV3-1/TRBV3-2,16
CASSPGELASYEQYF,TRBJ2-7,TRBV9,15
CASSLEGEQYF,TRBJ2-7,TRBV12-3/TRBV12-4,11
CASSFGPGTEAFF,TRBJ1-1,TRBV5-4,13
CASSEDRGNTGELFF,TRBJ2-2,TRBV6-1,15
CASSLGDRLREQYF,TRBJ2-7,TRBV5-5,14
CASRVGGNEQFF,TRBJ2-1,TRBV19,12
CASSYQGLKQETQYF,TRBJ2-5,TRBV5-8,15
CASSSRPSDTQYF,TRBJ2-3,TRBV7-9,13